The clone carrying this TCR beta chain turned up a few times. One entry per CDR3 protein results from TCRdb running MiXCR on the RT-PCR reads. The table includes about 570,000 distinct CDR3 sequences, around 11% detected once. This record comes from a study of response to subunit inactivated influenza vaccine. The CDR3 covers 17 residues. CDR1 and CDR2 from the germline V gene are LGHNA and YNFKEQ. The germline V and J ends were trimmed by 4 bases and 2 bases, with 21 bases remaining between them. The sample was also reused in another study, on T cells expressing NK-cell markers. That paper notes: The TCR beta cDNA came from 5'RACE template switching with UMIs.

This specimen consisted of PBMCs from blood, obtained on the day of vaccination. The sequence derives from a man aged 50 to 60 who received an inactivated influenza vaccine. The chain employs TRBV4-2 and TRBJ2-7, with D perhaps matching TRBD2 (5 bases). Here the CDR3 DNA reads TGTGCCAGCAGCCTAACGAATAGCTGGGAGCTGACCTACGAGCAGTACTTC. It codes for CASSLTNSWELTYEQYF.